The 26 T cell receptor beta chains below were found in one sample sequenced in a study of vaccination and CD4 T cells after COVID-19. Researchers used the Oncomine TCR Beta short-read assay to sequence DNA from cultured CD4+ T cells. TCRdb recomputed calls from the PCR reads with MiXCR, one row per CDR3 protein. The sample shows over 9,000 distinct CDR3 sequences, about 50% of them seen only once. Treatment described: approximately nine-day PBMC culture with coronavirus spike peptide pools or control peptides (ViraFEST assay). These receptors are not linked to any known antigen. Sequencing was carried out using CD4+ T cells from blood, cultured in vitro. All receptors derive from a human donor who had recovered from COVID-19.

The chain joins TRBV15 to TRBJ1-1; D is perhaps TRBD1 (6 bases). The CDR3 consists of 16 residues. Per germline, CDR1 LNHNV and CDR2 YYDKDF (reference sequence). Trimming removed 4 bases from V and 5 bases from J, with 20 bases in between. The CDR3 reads CATSIGGRGAGTEAFF. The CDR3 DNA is TGTGCCACCAGCATAGGCGGGCGGGGGGCTGGGACTGAAGCTTTCTTT.

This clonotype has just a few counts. The CDR3 spells CASSSDLSTDTQYF. Written as DNA, the CDR3 is TGTGCCAGCAGCTCGGACCTTAGCACAGATACGCAGTATTTT. This sequence joins TRBV11-1 and TRBJ2-3; D is unclear. V lost 4 bases, J lost 0 bases, and 8 bases lay in between. The CDR3 has 14 residues. Germline V lookup: CDR1 SGHAT, CDR2 FQDESV (reference sequence).

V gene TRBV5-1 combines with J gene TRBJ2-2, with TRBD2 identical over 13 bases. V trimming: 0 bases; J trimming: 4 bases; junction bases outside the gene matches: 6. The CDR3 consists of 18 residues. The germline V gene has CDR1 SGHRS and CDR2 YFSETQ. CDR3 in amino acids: CASSLGLAGGPGTGELFF. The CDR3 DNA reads TGCGCCAGCAGCTTGGGACTAGCGGGGGGCCCGGGCACCGGGGAGCTGTTTTTT.

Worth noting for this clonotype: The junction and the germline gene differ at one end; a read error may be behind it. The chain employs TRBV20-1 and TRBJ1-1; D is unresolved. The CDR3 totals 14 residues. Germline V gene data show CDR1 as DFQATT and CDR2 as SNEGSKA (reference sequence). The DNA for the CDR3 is TGCAGTGCTAGAGCCCCGGTGGGGAACACTGAAGCTTTATTT. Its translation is CSARAPVGNTEALF.

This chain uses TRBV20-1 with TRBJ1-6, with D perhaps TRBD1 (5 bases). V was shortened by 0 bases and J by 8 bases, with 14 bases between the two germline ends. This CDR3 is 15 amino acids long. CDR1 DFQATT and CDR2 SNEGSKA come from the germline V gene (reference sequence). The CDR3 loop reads CSARDKVTEYSPLHF. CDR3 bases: TGCAGTGCTAGAGATAAGGTGACAGAATATTCACCCCTCCACTTT.

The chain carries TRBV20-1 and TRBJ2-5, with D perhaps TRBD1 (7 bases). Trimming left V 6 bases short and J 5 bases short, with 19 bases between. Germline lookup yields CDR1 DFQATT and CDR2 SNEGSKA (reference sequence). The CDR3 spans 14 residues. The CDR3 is CSAYPWRGRETQYF. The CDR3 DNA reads TGCAGTGCATACCCCTGGAGGGGGCGGGAGACCCAGTACTTC.

DNA of the CDR3: TGTGCCAGTAGTGAGTCAGGGGGTTCCCGCTATGGCTACACCTTC. Protein sequence: CASSESGGSRYGYTF. The chain is built from TRBV19 and TRBJ1-2, with TRBD1 matching 7 bases. The CDR3 extends over 15 amino acids. V was pared by 5 bases and J by 4 bases, with 10 bases of the junction left unmatched. The germline V gene encodes CDR1 LNHDA and CDR2 SQIVND (reference sequence).

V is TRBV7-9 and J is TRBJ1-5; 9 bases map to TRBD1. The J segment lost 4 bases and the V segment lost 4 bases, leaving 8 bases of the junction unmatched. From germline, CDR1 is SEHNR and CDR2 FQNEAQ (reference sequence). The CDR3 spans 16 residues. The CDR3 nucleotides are TGTGCCAGCAGCTCAGGAGGGACAGGGCTAAATCAGCCCCAGCATTTT. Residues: CASSSGGTGLNQPQHF. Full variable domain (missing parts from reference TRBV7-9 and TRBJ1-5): DTGVSQNPRHKITKRGQNVTFRCDPISEHNRLYWYRQTLGQGPEFLTYFQNEAQLEKSRLLSDRFSAERPKGSFSTLEIQRTEQGDSAMYLCASSSGGTGLNQPQHFGDGTRLSIL.

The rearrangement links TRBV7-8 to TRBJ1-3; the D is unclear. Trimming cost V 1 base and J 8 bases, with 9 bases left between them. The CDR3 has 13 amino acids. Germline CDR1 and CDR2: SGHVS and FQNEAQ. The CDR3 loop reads CASSLVVLDTIYF. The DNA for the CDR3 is TGTGCCAGCAGCTTAGTGGTTTTGGACACCATATATTTT.

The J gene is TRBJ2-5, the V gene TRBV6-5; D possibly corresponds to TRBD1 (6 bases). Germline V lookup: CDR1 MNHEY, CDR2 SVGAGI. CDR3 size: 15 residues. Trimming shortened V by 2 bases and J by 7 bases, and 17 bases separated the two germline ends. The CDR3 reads CASSYLPKTGGTQYF. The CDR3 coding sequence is TGTGCCAGCAGTTACCTCCCTAAGACAGGAGGGACCCAGTACTTC.

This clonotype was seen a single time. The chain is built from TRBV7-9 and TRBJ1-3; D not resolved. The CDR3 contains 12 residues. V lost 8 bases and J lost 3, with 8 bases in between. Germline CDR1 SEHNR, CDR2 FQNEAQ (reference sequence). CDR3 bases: TGTGCCAGCGGTACGAATGGAAACACCATATATTTT. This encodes CASGTNGNTIYF.

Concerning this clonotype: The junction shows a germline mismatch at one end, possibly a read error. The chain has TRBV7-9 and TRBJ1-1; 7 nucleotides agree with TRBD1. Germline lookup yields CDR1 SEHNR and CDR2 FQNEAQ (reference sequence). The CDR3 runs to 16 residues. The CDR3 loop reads CANSFRRGLVNTEAFF. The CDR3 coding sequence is TGTGCCAACAGCTTCAGAAGGGGGCTCGTGAACACTGAAGCTTTCTTT.

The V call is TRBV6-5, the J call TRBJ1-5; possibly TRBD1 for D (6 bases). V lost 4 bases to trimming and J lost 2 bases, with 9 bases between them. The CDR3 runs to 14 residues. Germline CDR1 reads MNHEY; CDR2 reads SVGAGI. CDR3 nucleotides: TGTGCCAGCAGTTCCTACAGGGGCAATCAGCCCCAGCATTTT. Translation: CASSSYRGNQPQHF.

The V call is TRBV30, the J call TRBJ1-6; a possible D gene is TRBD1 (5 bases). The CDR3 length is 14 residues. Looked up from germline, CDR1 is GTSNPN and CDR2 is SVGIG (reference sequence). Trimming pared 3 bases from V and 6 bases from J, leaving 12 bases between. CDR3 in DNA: TGTGCCTGGAGGGTGCAGGGCGGTAATTCACCCCTCCACTTT. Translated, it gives CAWRVQGGNSPLHF.

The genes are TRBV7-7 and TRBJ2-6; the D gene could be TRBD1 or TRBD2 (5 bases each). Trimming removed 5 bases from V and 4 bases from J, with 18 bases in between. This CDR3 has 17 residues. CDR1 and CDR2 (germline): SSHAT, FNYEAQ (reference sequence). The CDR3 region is CASSPGRLLGGANVLTF. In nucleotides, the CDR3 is TGTGCCAGCAGCCCGGGACGCTTGCTAGGGGGGGCCAACGTCCTGACTTTC.

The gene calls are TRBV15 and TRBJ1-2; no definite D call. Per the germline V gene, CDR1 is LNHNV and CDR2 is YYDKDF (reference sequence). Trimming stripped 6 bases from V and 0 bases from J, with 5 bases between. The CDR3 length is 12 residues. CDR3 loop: CATSLSNYGYTF. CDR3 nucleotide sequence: TGTGCCACCAGTCTATCTAACTATGGCTACACCTTC. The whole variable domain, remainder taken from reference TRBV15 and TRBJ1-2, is DAMVIQNPRYQVTQFGKPVTLSCSQTLNHNVMYWYQQKSSQAPKLLFHYYDKDFNNEADTPDNFQSRRPNTSFCFLDIRSPGLGDTAMYLCATSLSNYGYTFGSGTRLTVV.

This CDR3 reads CASSWRTDDISNTEAFF. CDR3 bases: TGTGCCAGCAGCTGGAGGACAGACGACATATCCAACACTGAAGCTTTCTTT. The J gene is TRBJ1-1, the V gene TRBV11-3; D is possibly TRBD1 (6 bases). V lost 4 bases and J lost 2, with 20 bases in between. The CDR3 sequence is 17 residues long. CDR1 is SGHNT and CDR2 is YENEEA in the germline V gene.

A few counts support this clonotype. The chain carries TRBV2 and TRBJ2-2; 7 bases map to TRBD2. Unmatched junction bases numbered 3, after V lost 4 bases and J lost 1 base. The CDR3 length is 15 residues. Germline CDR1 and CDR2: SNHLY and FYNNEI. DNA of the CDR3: TGTGCCAGCAGTGGAAGGACTAGGAACACCGGGGAGCTGTTTTTT. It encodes CASSGRTRNTGELFF.

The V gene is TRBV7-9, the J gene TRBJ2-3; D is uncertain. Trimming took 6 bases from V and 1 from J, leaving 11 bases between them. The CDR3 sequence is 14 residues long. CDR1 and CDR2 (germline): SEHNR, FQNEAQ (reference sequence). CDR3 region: CASSSQGGTDTQYF. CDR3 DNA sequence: TGTGCCAGCAGTTCCCAAGGTGGCACAGATACGCAGTATTTT.

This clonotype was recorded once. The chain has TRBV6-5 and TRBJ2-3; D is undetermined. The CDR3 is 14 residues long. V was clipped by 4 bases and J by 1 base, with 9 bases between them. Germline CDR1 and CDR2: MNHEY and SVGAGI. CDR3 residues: CASSLGWGTDTQYF. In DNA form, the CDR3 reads TGTGCCAGCAGTTTGGGATGGGGCACAGATACGCAGTATTTT.

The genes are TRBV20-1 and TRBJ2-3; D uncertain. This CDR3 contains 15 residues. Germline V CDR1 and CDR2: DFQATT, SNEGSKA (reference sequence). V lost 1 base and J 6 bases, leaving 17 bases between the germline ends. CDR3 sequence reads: CSARVPTSSRDTQYF. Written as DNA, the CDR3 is TGCAGTGCTAGAGTACCGACCAGCTCTAGGGATACGCAGTATTTT.

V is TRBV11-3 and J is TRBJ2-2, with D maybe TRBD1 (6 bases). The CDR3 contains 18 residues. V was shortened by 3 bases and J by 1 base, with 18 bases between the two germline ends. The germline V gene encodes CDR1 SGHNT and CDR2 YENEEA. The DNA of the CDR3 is TGTGCCAGCAGCTTGGGACCCCTTTGGGGGCAGAACACCGGGGAGCTGTTTTTT. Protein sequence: CASSLGPLWGQNTGELFF. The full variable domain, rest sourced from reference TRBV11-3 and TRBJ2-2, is EAGVVQSPRYKIIEKKQPVAFWCNPISGHNTLYWYLQNLGQGPELLIRYENEEAVDDSQLPKDRFSAERLKGVDSTLKIQPAELGDSAVYLCASSLGPLWGQNTGELFFGEGSRLTVL.

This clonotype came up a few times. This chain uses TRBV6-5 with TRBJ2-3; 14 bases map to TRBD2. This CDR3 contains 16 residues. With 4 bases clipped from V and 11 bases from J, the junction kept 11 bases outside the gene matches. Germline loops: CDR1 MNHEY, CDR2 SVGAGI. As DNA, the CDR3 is TGTGCCAGCAGTTCCTCGACTAGCGGGGGGGCGTCGGGGCAGTATTTT. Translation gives CASSSSTSGGASGQYF.

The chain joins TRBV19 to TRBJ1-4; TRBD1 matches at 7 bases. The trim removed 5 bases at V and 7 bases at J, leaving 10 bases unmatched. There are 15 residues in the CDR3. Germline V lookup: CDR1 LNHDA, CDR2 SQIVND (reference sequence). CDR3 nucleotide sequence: TGTGCCAGTAGTCGAGGTGACAGGGTGGGTGAAAAACTGTTTTTT. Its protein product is CASSRGDRVGEKLFF.

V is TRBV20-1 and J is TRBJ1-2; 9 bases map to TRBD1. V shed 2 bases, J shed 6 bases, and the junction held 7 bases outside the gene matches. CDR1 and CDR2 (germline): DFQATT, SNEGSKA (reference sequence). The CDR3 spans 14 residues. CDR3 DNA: TGCAGTGCTAGAACCCCGGACAGGGGTCATGGCTACACCTTC. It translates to CSARTPDRGHGYTF.

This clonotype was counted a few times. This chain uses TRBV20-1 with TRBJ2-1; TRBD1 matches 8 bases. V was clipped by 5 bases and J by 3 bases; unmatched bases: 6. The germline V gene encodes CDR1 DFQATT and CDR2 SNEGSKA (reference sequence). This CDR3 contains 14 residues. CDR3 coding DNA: TGCAGTGCTCGCCGGGACAGGTACTACAATGAGCAGTTCTTC. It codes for CSARRDRYYNEQFF.